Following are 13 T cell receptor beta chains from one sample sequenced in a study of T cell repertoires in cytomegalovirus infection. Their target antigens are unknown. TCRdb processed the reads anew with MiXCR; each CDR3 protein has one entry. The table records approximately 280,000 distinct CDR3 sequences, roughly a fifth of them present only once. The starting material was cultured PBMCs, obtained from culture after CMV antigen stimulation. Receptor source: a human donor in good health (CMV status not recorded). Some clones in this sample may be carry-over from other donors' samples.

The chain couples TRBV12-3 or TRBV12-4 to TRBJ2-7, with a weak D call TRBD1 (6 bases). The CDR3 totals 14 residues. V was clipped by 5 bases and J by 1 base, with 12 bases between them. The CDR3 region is CASSLRGLSYEQYF. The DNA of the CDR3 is TGTGCCAGCAGTCTCAGGGGATTGTCCTACGAGCAGTACTTC.

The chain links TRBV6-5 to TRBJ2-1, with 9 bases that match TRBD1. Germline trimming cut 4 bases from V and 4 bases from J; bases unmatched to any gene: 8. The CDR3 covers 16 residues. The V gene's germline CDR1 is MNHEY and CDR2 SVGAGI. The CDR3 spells CASSSRGQGGYNEQFF. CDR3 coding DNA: TGTGCCAGCAGTTCCAGGGGACAGGGAGGATACAATGAGCAGTTCTTC.

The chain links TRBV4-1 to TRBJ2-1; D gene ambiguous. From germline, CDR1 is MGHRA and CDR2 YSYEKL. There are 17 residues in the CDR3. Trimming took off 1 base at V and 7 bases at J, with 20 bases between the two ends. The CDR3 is CASSQGVIGVPRNEQFF. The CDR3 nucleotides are TGCGCCAGCAGCCAAGGGGTAATTGGCGTTCCACGGAATGAGCAGTTCTTC.

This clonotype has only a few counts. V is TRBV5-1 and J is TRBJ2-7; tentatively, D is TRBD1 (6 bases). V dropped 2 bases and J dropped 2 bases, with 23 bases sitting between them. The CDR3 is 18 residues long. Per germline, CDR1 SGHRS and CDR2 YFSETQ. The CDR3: CASSFVNLNRVNPYEQYF. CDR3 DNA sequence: TGCGCCAGCAGCTTCGTCAATCTGAACAGGGTGAACCCCTACGAGCAGTACTTC.

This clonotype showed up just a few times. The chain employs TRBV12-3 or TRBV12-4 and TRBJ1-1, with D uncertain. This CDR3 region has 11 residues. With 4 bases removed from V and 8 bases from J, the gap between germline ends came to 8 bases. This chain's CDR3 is CASSSRLEAFF. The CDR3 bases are TGTGCCAGCAGTTCACGGCTCGAAGCTTTCTTT.

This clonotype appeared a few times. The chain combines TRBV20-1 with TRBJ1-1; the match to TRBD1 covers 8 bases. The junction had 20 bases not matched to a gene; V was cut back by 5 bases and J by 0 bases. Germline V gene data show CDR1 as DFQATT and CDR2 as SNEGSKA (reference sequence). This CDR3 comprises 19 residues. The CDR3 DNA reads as TGCAGTGCTCCCCCGGGCCTCGGACAGGGAGGTCTTGTGAACACTGAAGCTTTCTTT. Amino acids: CSAPPGLGQGGLVNTEAFF.

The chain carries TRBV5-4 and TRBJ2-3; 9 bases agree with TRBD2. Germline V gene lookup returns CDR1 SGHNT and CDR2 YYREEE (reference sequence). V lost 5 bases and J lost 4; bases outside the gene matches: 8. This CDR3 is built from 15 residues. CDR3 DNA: TGTGCCAGCAGAAGGCGGGAGGGCCAAGCAGATACGCAGTATTTT. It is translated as CASRRREGQADTQYF.

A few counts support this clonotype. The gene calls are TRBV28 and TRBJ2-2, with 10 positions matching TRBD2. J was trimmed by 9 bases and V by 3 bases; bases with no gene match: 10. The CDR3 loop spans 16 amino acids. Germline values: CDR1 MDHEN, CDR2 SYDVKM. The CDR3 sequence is CASSFYRVAGGRELFF. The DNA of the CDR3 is TGTGCCAGCAGTTTTTACCGTGTAGCGGGAGGCAGGGAGCTGTTTTTT.

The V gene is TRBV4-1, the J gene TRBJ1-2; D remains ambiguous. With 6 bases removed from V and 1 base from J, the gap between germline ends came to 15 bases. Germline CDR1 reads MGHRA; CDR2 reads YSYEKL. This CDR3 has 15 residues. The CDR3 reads CASRFLGSLNYGYTF. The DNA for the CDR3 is TGCGCCAGCAGGTTTCTGGGATCGCTTAACTATGGCTACACCTTC.

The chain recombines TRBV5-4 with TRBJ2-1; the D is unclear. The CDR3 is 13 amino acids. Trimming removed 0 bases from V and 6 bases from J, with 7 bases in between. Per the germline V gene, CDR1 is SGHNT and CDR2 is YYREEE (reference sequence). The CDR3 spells CASSLAIVNEQFF. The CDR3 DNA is TGTGCCAGCAGCTTGGCGATCGTCAATGAGCAGTTCTTC.

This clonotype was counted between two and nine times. CDR3 DNA: TGTGCCAGCATCAACCAAGAGACCCAGTACTTC. Amino acid sequence: CASINQETQYF. The chain joins TRBV28 to TRBJ2-5; D remains ambiguous. CDR3 length equals 11 residues. Germline values: CDR1 MDHEN, CDR2 SYDVKM. V gave up 7 bases and J gave up 0 bases, with 3 bases separating them.

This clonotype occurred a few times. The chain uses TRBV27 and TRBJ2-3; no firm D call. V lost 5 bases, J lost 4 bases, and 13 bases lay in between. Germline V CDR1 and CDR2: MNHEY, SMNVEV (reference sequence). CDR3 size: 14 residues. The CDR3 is CASSASIGADTQYF. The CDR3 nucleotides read TGTGCCAGCAGTGCCTCTATCGGCGCAGATACGCAGTATTTT.

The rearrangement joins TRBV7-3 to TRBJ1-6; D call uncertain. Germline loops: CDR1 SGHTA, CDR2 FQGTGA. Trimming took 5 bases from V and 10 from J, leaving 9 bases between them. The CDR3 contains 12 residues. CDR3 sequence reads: CASSLPGSPLHF. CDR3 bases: TGTGCCAGCAGCCTACCCGGGTCACCCCTCCACTTT.